Shown below are 11 T cell receptor beta chains from a single sample sequenced in a study of identical twins. Via MiXCR, TCRdb re-called the 5' RACE reads, giving one row per CDR3 protein. In the table there are 18,000 or so distinct CDR3 sequences, 69% of which are singletons. The sequenced material came from memory (CD45RO+) T cells sorted from blood. Source of these receptors: a woman between 18 and 29 years old in good health. This table probably holds off-target reads from a library built for another chain.

The gene calls are TRBV5-6 and TRBJ2-2; 8 positions match TRBD1. This CDR3 region has 17 residues. The germline V gene encodes CDR1 SGHDT and CDR2 YYEEEE. Trimming at V came to 0 bases and at J to 5 bases, leaving 9 bases not matched to a gene. The CDR3 reads CASSLATGGGTTGELFF. The CDR3, as DNA: TGTGCCAGCAGCTTGGCCACAGGGGGTGGCACGACCGGGGAGCTGTTTTTT. Full variable domain (missing parts from reference TRBV5-6 and TRBJ2-2): DAGVTQSPTHLIKTRGQQVTLRCSPKSGHDTVSWYQQALGQGPQFIFQYYEEEERQRGNFPDRFSGHQFPNYSSELNVNALLLGDSALYLCASSLATGGGTTGELFFGEGSRLTVL.

CDR3 in DNA: TGTGCCAGCAGCTTGCGGGGCCCTGAGCAGTTCTTC. This encodes CASSLRGPEQFF. The rearrangement uses TRBV11-3 and TRBJ2-1; possibly TRBD2 for D (6 bases). Germline V gene data show CDR1 as SGHNT and CDR2 as YENEEA. With 3 bases removed from V and 9 bases from J, the gap between germline ends came to 9 bases. CDR3 length: 12 residues.

CDR3 in DNA: TGCAGTGCTAGAGCAGTAGAGCTCGGAGTAAATTCACCCCTCCACTTT. Translated: CSARAVELGVNSPLHF. This chain joins TRBV20-1 and TRBJ1-6; D is unresolved. Germline V lookup: CDR1 DFQATT, CDR2 SNEGSKA (reference sequence). This CDR3 spans 16 amino acids. Trimming stripped 1 base from V and 7 bases from J, with 17 bases between.

The V and J genes are TRBV6-2 or TRBV6-3 and TRBJ2-1, with D possibly being TRBD1 (5 bases). Trimming stripped 6 bases from V and 0 bases from J, with 12 bases between. Looked up from germline, CDR1 is MNHEY and CDR2 is SVGEGT. The CDR3 has 15 residues. CDR3 protein: CASSLDSFSYNEQFF. The CDR3, as DNA: TGTGCCAGCAGCCTCGACAGCTTCTCCTACAATGAGCAGTTCTTC.

The chain joins TRBV19 to TRBJ1-5; D may be TRBD1 (6 bases). Per the germline V gene, CDR1 is LNHDA and CDR2 is SQIVND (reference sequence). CDR3 length: 15 amino acids. Trimming took off 2 bases at V and 4 bases at J, with 12 bases between the two ends. CDR3 DNA: TGTGCCAGTAGTATAAACAGGGACCTTAATCAGCCCCAGCATTTT. This sequence encodes CASSINRDLNQPQHF. The variable domain in full, completed from reference TRBV19 and TRBJ1-5, reads DGGITQSPKYLFRKEGQNVTLSCEQNLNHDAMYWYRQDPGQGLRLIYYSQIVNDFQKGDIAEGYSVSREKKESFPLTVTSAQKNPTAFYLCASSINRDLNQPQHFGDGTRLSIL.

This rearrangement joins TRBV7-2 to TRBJ1-6; D remains unclear. The CDR3 runs 14 residues. Germline V CDR1 and CDR2: SGHTA, FQGNSA. The V gene lost 3 bases and the J gene lost 13 bases, with 16 bases spanning the gap. Written as DNA, the CDR3 is TGTGCCAGCAGCTTTTTCGTGGCACCCGGGCCCCTCCACTTT. Amino acid sequence: CASSFFVAPGPLHF.

The rearrangement uses TRBV30 and TRBJ1-2, with D unresolved. V dropped 5 bases and J dropped 8 bases, with 15 bases sitting between them. Germline V gene sequence: CDR1 GTSNPN, CDR2 SVGIG (reference sequence). CDR3 length equals 12 residues. The CDR3 here is CAWALRLGGYTF. The CDR3 DNA follows: TGTGCCTGGGCCTTGCGCTTGGGGGGCTACACCTTC.

This clonotype came up a few times. V usage is TRBV7-9 and J usage is TRBJ2-7; D could derive from TRBD1 or TRBD2 (5 bases each). Deletions cut 2 bases from V and 2 bases from J, with 7 bases between. The V gene's germline CDR1 is SEHNR and CDR2 FQNEAQ (reference sequence). The CDR3 sequence is 13 residues long. The CDR3: CASSLTGPYEQYF. CDR3 bases: TGTGCCAGCAGCTTAACGGGGCCCTACGAGCAGTACTTC.

This chain connects TRBV11-3 to TRBJ2-1; 7 bases are a match to TRBD2. V lost 2 bases and J lost 8; bases outside the gene matches: 3. Per germline, CDR1 SGHNT and CDR2 YENEEA. The CDR3 spans 13 residues. The CDR3 DNA sequence: TGTGCCAGCAGCTTACAGCGGGGACATGAGCAGTTCTTC. Translated: CASSLQRGHEQFF.

The CDR3 protein is CASSVATGAGGQYF. CDR3 coding DNA: TGTGCCAGCAGCGTAGCTACAGGGGCCGGTGGGCAGTACTTC. The rearrangement joins TRBV9 to TRBJ2-7, with 7 bases that match TRBD1. After removal of 0 bases from V and 9 bases from J, the junction contained 9 bases not matched to a gene. Per germline, CDR1 SGDLS and CDR2 YYNGEE. The CDR3 covers 14 residues.

The chain employs TRBV7-8 and TRBJ2-1; no firm D call. V was cut by 6 bases and J by 3 bases, with 15 bases left in between. The CDR3 has 15 residues. The germline V gene encodes CDR1 SGHVS and CDR2 FQNEAQ. This CDR3 is CASRNTITDYNEQFF. The CDR3, as DNA: TGTGCCAGCAGAAATACCATAACGGACTACAATGAGCAGTTCTTC.